This TCR beta chain was observed in a study of identical twins. Regarding the study as a whole: Out-of-frame TCR alpha sharing observed in monozygotic twins exceeded model estimates. Part of the zero-insertion signal could reflect confounding by invariant MAIT and iNKT cells.

This clonotype was counted only a few times. Antigen: not known. Each donor was a healthy Caucasian. From the 5' RACE reads, TCRdb called clonotypes with MiXCR, one entry per CDR3 protein. The table includes about 240,000 distinct CDR3 sequences, approximately 7.9% detected once. This sample also belongs to another study, concerning yellow fever vaccine responses in identical twins. That work contributes: Vaccine T cell responses of twins reportedly seemed partly convergent and partly personalized.

Specimen: CD8+ T cells sorted from blood. This TCR derives from a woman aged 18 to 35 in good health.

The CDR3 sequence is CASRVDANIYNEQFF. DNA of the CDR3: TGTGCCAGCAGAGTGGACGCGAATATCTACAATGAGCAGTTCTTC. The chain recombines TRBV12-3 or TRBV12-4 with TRBJ2-1; unclear D gene. Trimming removed 6 bases from V and 3 bases from J, with 15 bases in between. This CDR3 has 15 amino acids.